This note documents a single T cell receptor beta chain sequence. This entry comes from a study of T cell changes during pregnancy in multiple sclerosis. This CDR3 is built from 15 residues. The trim removed 1 base at V and 6 bases at J, leaving 2 bases unmatched. Per germline, CDR1 SGHVS and CDR2 FNYEAQ. TCRdb keeps only in-frame clones here, not all; method: immunoSEQ multiplex PCR. Of around 66,000 clones in the sample, about nine tenths were seen once. The receptor was isolated from a female donor in good health, enrolled as a control in a pregnancy study. The chain has TRBV7-6 and TRBJ2-2; TRBD1 aligns across 10 bases. The sample was peripheral blood, taken after pregnancy. CDR3 loop: CASSLGQGAAGELFF. The DNA for the CDR3 is TGTGCCAGCAGCTTAGGACAGGGGGCGGCCGGGGAGCTGTTTTTT.